The clone carrying this TCR beta chain appeared many times. Its antigen remains unidentified. This sample is drawn from a study of metastatic and nonmetastatic thyroid tumors. Study-wide results and limits: Significantly higher TCR beta diversity was reportedly seen in malignant thyroid tumors than benign nodules, in blood and tumor.

Original handling: The study's classifier, a distant-metastasis tool for papillary thyroid cancer, was built using CDR3 differences across clinicopathological groups. TCRdb re-called the PCR reads via MiXCR. TCRdb, not the original authors, processed these V and J calls. The data contain tens of thousands of clones, around an eighth of them singletons. Every patient was untreated before thyroid surgery. The sample comprised blood. This TCR derives from a female donor with papillary thyroid cancer or a benign thyroid nodule (not recorded which). Some clones in this sample may be carry-over from other donors' samples.

CDR3 protein: CASLTGMVTGELFF. CDR3 DNA sequence: TGTGCCAGTTTGACCGGGATGGTCACCGGGGAGCTGTTTTTT. The chain couples TRBV28 to TRBJ2-2; D is perhaps TRBD2 (5 bases). CDR3 length: 14 amino acids. Between the trimmed V and J ends, which lost 9 bases and 4 bases, there was a span of 15 bases. Per the germline V gene, CDR1 is MDHEN and CDR2 is SYDVKM.